This T cell receptor (beta chain) comes out of a study of blood T cell repertoires in COVID-19. Across the study: T cells, B-cell-depleted T cells, or PBMCs supplied cDNA or gDNA.

Recruitment covered about 25 US areas and drew participants whose ages spanned roughly 18 to 100 years. Participant reports of clinical history set cohort assignment. Repertoires were generated with immunoSEQ multiplex PCR, while TCRdb's copy carries only in-frame clones and drops some. The sample holds roughly 69,000 clones, 80% to 90% seen once. V was clipped by 4 bases and J by 5 bases; unmatched bases: 3. CDR3 length: 13 amino acids. The germline V gene encodes CDR1 KGHSH and CDR2 LQKENI. Sequenced sample: PBMCs or T cells enriched from blood (not recorded which). The clonotype originates from a woman aged 40-49 years with acute COVID-19. The J gene is TRBJ2-5, the V gene TRBV18; TRBD1 agrees at 8 bases. The DNA for the CDR3 is TGTGCCAGCTCACTCGGACAGGGTGAGACCCAGTACTTC. Its protein product is CASSLGQGETQYF.